This entry lists 7 T cell receptor beta chains sequenced from one sample in a study of control samples from healthy donors and cancer patients. The method was immunoSEQ multiplex PCR; TCRdb's version includes in-frame clones alone and lacks a portion of them. The sample shows 150,000 to 160,000 clones, about 94% of them seen only once. The source material was blood. Every receptor here comes from a man aged 40-49 years in good health.

The CDR3 sequence is CASRATGTDTQYF. For the CDR3, the DNA is TGTGCCAGCAGGGCGACAGGGACAGATACGCAGTATTTT. This chain connects TRBV6-5 to TRBJ2-3; 7 nucleotides align to TRBD1. The V gene's germline CDR1 is MNHEY and CDR2 SVGAGI. J was trimmed by 3 bases and V by 6 bases; bases with no gene match: 3. CDR3 size: 13 residues.

V usage is TRBV11-2 and J usage is TRBJ2-5; 10 nucleotides line up with TRBD2. The germline V gene has CDR1 SGHAT and CDR2 FQNNGV. V was clipped by 0 bases and J by 7 bases; unmatched bases: 2. This CDR3 is 14 amino acids long. Written as DNA, the CDR3 is TGTGCCAGCAGCTTAGATAGCGGGGGGTCGACCCAGTACTTC. It is translated as CASSLDSGGSTQYF.

The V gene is TRBV6-2 or TRBV6-3, the J gene TRBJ1-1; D is ambiguous. The CDR3 has 11 amino acids. Germline V gives CDR1 MNHEY, CDR2 SVGEGT. The V end was cut by 6 bases, the J end by 7 bases, with 9 bases between. The DNA for the CDR3 is TGTGCCAGCAGCGGTACCCGTGAAGCTTTCTTT. Residues: CASSGTREAFF.

This clone has a single count. The chain employs TRBV28 and TRBJ1-1, with 7 bases lining up with TRBD1. The CDR3 extends over 14 amino acids. V shed 8 bases and J 1 base; nucleotides not matched to a gene: 7. Germline V gene data show CDR1 as MDHEN and CDR2 as SYDVKM. CDR3 sequence reads: CASGLQGGNTEAFF. In DNA, the CDR3 is TGTGCCAGCGGGCTTCAGGGGGGGAACACTGAAGCTTTCTTT.

The chain couples TRBV12-3 or TRBV12-4 to TRBJ1-3; D not certain. This CDR3 has 12 residues. The ends were cut back, 7 bases at V and 0 bases at J, with 4 bases in the middle. CDR3 coding DNA: TGTGCCAGCACTTACTCTGGAAACACCATATATTTT. This sequence encodes CASTYSGNTIYF.

CDR3 nucleotides: TGCAGCGTTGGCAGGGGAAACACTGAAGCTTTCTTT. Its protein is CSVGRGNTEAFF. The genes are TRBV29-1 and TRBJ1-1; possibly TRBD1 for D (6 bases). The germline V and J ends were trimmed by 4 bases and 2 bases, with 8 bases remaining between them. The CDR3 runs to 12 residues. The germline V gene encodes CDR1 SQVTM and CDR2 ANQGSEA.

This clone has a handful of counts. The genes are TRBV3-1 (or the pseudogene TRBV3-2) and TRBJ2-7; 10 bases fit TRBD1. V shed 6 bases, J shed 6 bases, and the junction held 11 bases outside the gene matches. Per the germline V gene, CDR1 is LGHDT and CDR2 is YNNKEL (reference sequence). The CDR3 has 15 amino acids. CDR3 amino acids: CASSLTGTGASEQYF. CDR3 nucleotides: TGTGCCAGCAGTTTAACCGGGACAGGGGCGTCCGAGCAGTACTTC.